The 14 T cell receptor beta chains in this list originate from one sample, sequenced in a study of cytomegalovirus exposure and HLA in healthy donors. 60 Vbeta and 13 Jbeta primers were used in PCR. The data were produced by immunoSEQ multiplex PCR, yet TCRdb's version contains in-frame clones alone and is incomplete. This sample contains under 150,000 clones. The sequencing input was PBMCs. These receptors all stem from a middle-aged man in good health and CMV-seronegative.

The chain is built from TRBV4-1 and TRBJ2-3, with 10 positions matching TRBD1. Germline loops: CDR1 MGHRA, CDR2 YSYEKL. The CDR3 consists of 16 residues. V lost 4 bases to trimming and J lost 5 bases; unmatched junction nucleotides: 9. CDR3: CASSRRTGGHQDTQYF. In DNA form, the CDR3 reads TGCGCCAGCAGCCGTAGGACAGGGGGTCATCAAGATACGCAGTATTTT.

The rearrangement joins TRBV25-1 to TRBJ1-4, with D possibly being TRBD1 (5 bases). Deletions cut 8 bases from V and 0 bases from J, with 10 bases between. The CDR3 length is 14 residues. CDR1 and CDR2 from the germline V gene are MGHDK and SYGVNS. CDR3 sequence reads: CASLDSATNEKLFF. The CDR3 DNA is TGTGCCAGCCTTGACAGCGCAACTAATGAAAAACTGTTTTTT.

The genes are TRBV5-6 and TRBJ2-2; no reliable D call. The CDR3 consists of 13 residues. V was trimmed by 0 bases and J by 3 bases, leaving 3 bases between them. Germline values: CDR1 SGHDT, CDR2 YYEEEE. CDR3 protein: CASSLDYTGELFF. CDR3 in DNA: TGTGCCAGCAGCTTGGACTACACCGGGGAGCTGTTTTTT.

About this clone itself: At one end, the junction sequence differs from germline, possibly due to a read error. The sample contains more than one DNA sequence encoding this CDR3. This rearrangement joins TRBV29-1 to TRBJ2-5; 9 bases agree with TRBD2. The germline V gene has CDR1 SQVTM and CDR2 ANQGSEA. The CDR3 covers 14 residues. This CDR3 is CSVALAGNQETQYF. DNA for the CDR3: TGCAGCGTTGCACTAGCGGGTAACCAAGAGACCCAATACTTC.

The chain carries TRBV6-6 and TRBJ2-6; no firm D call. CDR1 and CDR2 from the germline V gene are MNHNY and SVGAGI (reference sequence). CDR3 size: 14 residues. V lost 6 bases and J 1 base, leaving 7 bases between the germline ends. CDR3 loop: CASSSFSGANVLTF. In nucleotides, the CDR3 is TGTGCCAGCAGCTCCTTTTCTGGGGCCAACGTCCTGACTTTC.

The chain employs TRBV7-6 and TRBJ1-3; TRBD1 might be the D (5 bases). The V end was cut by 1 base, the J end by 0 bases, with 7 bases between. This CDR3 is 15 amino acids long. Germline CDR1 reads SGHVS; CDR2 reads FNYEAQ. The CDR3 sequence: CASSLDRSSGNTIYF. The CDR3 DNA reads TGTGCCAGCAGCTTAGACAGGAGCTCTGGAAACACCATATATTTT.

V gene TRBV15 combines with J gene TRBJ2-3, with D unresolved. Germline CDR1 LNHNV, CDR2 YYDKDF (reference sequence). This CDR3 contains 16 residues. V was trimmed by 2 bases and J by 1 base, leaving 13 bases between them. CDR3 in amino acids: CATSRNMNSGTDTQYF. CDR3 DNA: TGTGCCACCAGCAGAAATATGAACAGTGGCACAGATACGCAGTATTTT.

This chain joins TRBV5-1 and TRBJ1-6; D perhaps matches TRBD1 (6 bases). The germline V gene encodes CDR1 SGHRS and CDR2 YFSETQ. Trimming took off 0 bases at V and 15 bases at J, with 13 bases between the two ends. The CDR3 length is 13 residues. The CDR3 reads CASSLGDNWYLHF. The CDR3 DNA reads TGCGCCAGCAGCTTGGGGGACAATTGGTACCTCCACTTT.

The V and J genes are TRBV7-2 and TRBJ1-4, with unresolved D. The CDR3 is made up of 14 amino acids. The germline CDR1 and CDR2 sequences are SGHTA and FQGNSA. Trimming took off 6 bases at V and 7 bases at J, with 15 bases between the two ends. The CDR3 coding sequence is TGTGCCAGCAGGCTCGGATTAGGCGGTGAAAAACTGTTTTTT. It codes for CASRLGLGGEKLFF.

The chain links TRBV29-1 to TRBJ2-5; 7 nucleotides agree with TRBD1. The J call is in doubt because the DNA end fits TRBJ2-7 better. Germline CDR1 SQVTM, CDR2 ANQGSEA. This CDR3 contains 14 residues. CDR3 in amino acids: CSVGDSFTYYEQYF. The CDR3 DNA follows: TGCAGCGTGGGGGACAGTTTCACCTACTACGAGCAGTACTTC.

The CDR3 here is CASRTTGSSYEQYF. CDR3 coding DNA: TGTGCCAGCAGGACGACGGGAAGCTCCTACGAGCAGTACTTC. The chain has TRBV6-1 and TRBJ2-7; D might be TRBD2 (5 bases). The CDR3 has 14 amino acids. Germline CDR1 is MNHNS and CDR2 is SASEGT. V gave up 6 bases and J gave up 0 bases, with 12 bases separating them.

V is TRBV5-1 and J is TRBJ2-3; 7 nucleotides match TRBD1. The germline gives CDR1 SGHRS, CDR2 YFSETQ. The CDR3 consists of 14 residues. The ends lost 4 bases at V and 6 bases at J; junction bases unmatched: 8. The CDR3 DNA reads TGCGCCAGCAGCCAGGGGGTGACTGGGGATACGCAGTATTTT. It yields the protein CASSQGVTGDTQYF.

The rearrangement joins TRBV7-9 to TRBJ1-4; D is ambiguous. This CDR3 has 13 amino acids. The V end lost 1 base, the J end lost 8 bases, and 8 bases lay between the germline ends. CDR1 is SEHNR and CDR2 is FQNEAQ in the germline V gene (reference sequence). Written as DNA, the CDR3 is TGTGCCAGCAGCTTAGTCGGTAAAGAAAAACTGTTTTTT. Translated: CASSLVGKEKLFF.

The rearrangement joins TRBV19 to TRBJ2-5, with TRBD1 identical over 11 bases. The V gene's germline CDR1 is LNHDA and CDR2 SQIVND (reference sequence). V was pared by 3 bases and J by 9 bases, with 12 bases of the junction left unmatched. This CDR3 is 16 amino acids long. The CDR3 region is CASSISGTGGQRAQYF. CDR3 bases: TGTGCCAGTAGTATTTCCGGGACAGGGGGTCAAAGGGCCCAGTACTTC. The full variable domain, its missing parts supplied by reference TRBV19 and TRBJ2-5, is DGGITQSPKYLFRKEGQNVTLSCEQNLNHDAMYWYRQDPGQGLRLIYYSQIVNDFQKGDIAEGYSVSREKKESFPLTVTSAQKNPTAFYLCASSISGTGGQRAQYFGPGTRLLVL.